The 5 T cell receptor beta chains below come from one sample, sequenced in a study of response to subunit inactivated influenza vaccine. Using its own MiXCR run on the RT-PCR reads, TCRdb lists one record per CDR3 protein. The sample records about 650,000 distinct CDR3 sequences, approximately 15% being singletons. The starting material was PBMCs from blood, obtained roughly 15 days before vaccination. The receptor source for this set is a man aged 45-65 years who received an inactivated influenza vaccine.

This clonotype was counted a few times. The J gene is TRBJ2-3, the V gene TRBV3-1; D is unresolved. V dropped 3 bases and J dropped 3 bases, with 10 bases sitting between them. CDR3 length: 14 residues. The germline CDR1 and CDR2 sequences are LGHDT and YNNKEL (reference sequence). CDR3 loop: CASSHVSGTDTQYF. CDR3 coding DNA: TGTGCCAGCAGCCATGTCTCCGGGACAGATACGCAGTATTTT.

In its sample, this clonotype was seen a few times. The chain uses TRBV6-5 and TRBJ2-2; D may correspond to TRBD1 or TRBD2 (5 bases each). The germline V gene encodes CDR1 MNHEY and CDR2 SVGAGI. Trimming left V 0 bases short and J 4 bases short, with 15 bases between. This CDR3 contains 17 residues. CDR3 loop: CASSYSDPGSGTGELFF. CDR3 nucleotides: TGTGCCAGCAGTTACTCTGACCCAGGGAGCGGCACCGGGGAGCTGTTTTTT.

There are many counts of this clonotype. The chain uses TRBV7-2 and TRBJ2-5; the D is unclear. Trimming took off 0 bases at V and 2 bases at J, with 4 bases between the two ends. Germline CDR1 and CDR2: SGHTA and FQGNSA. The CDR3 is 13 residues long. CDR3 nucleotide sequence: TGTGCCAGCAGCTTAGCCTGGCAAGAGACCCAGTACTTC. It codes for CASSLAWQETQYF.

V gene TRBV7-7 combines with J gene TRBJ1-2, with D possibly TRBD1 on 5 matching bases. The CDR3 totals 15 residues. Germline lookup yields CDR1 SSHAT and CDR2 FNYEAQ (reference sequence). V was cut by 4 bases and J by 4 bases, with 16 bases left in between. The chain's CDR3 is CASSSQGAKGYGYTF. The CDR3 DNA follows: TGTGCCAGCAGCTCGCAGGGCGCCAAGGGCTATGGCTACACCTTC.

CDR3 DNA sequence: TGCAGTGCTAGAGATACCAGCGGAGGCTCCTACAATGAGCAGTTCTTC. It is translated as CSARDTSGGSYNEQFF. V and J are TRBV20-1 and TRBJ2-1; D is perhaps TRBD2 (5 bases). With 0 bases removed from V and 0 bases from J, the gap between germline ends came to 12 bases. Germline-derived CDR1 and CDR2 are DFQATT and SNEGSKA (reference sequence). This CDR3 comprises 16 residues.